The rows below give T cell receptor beta chains drawn from one sample of a study of radiation and T cells in renal cell carcinoma. Produced via immunoSEQ multiplex PCR; TCRdb's table is partial and in-frame only. The sample lists around 76,000 clones, about 81% seen once, with about 6% in the top ten. Sample: blood, taken from a patient whose treatment included radiotherapy and nephrectomy. The receptors shown here come from a man aged 55 to 70 with renal cell carcinoma. Both conserved end residues are part of each CDR3. D genes are given only for firm matches. Size is stated for part of the rows, as once, few or many counts, or as a class when the clone is expanded.

. | . | TRBJ2-7 | TRBV7-2 | TGTGCCAGCAGCCTAACTAGGACCCGGGAGCAGTACTTC | CASSLTRTREQYF
. | . | TRBJ1-2 | TRBV28 | TGTGCCAGCAGTCGTCCTGGGACACGGGATGGCTACACCTTC | CASSRPGTRDGYTF
. | . | TRBJ2-2 | TRBV7-9 | TGTGCCAGCAGCTTAGGCCCTCCGAGAGCCGGGGAGCTGTTTTTT | CASSLGPPRAGELFF
. | . | TRBJ2-3 | TRBV5-4 | TGTGCCAGCAGCTTGGCGGGCAGACTGCACGATACGCAGTATTTT | CASSLAGRLHDTQYF
. | . | TRBJ1-2 | TRBV10-2 | TGCGCCAGCAGTGACTCCGGGGCTAACGTTAACTATGGCTACACCTTC | CASSDSGANVNYGYTF
. | . | TRBJ1-5 | TRBV30 | TGTGCCTGGAGTTTGGGGGGGGATAATCAGCCCCAGCATTTT | CAWSLGGDNQPQHF
TRBD1 | few | TRBJ2-5 | TRBV7-3 | TGTGCCAGCAGCTTACGACAGGGTATAGGGACCCAGTACTTC | CASSLRQGIGTQYF
. | . | TRBJ2-3 | TRBV7-2 | TGTGCCAGCAGCTTAGCCGTATTTCCGGATACGCAGTATTTT | CASSLAVFPDTQYF
. | . | TRBJ2-1 | TRBV7-8 | TGTGCCAGCAGCTTAGGGCAGGGTCTCAGCAATGAGCAGTTCTTC | CASSLGQGLSNEQFF
. | . | TRBJ2-1 | TRBV7-9 | TGTGCCAGCAGCTTCCAGCTAGCCCCAGGCGGGTTCTTC | CASSFQLAPGGFF